This is a list of T cell receptor beta chains from one sample in a study of neurological immune-mediated disorders. TCRdb called the 5' RACE reads again in MiXCR, with one record for every CDR3 protein. The sample lists 66,000 or so distinct CDR3 sequences, around 3.1% occurring once. The source material was PBMCs. The source is a middle-aged man with multiple sclerosis. CDR3s include the opening cysteine and the closing phenylalanine or tryptophan. The D gene is left open where the match is weak. Rows give clone size only sometimes, using once, few, many, or a class for an expanded clone.

CDR3 DNA: TGTGCCAGCAGTTACTCGACGTGGGGGGGTGGCGAGCAGTACTTC
CDR3 protein: CASSYSTWGGGEQYF
V gene: TRBV6-5
J gene: TRBJ2-7
D gene: TRBD2
CDR3 length: 15
clone size: many

CDR3 DNA: TGCGCCAGCAGCTCCGGGACTAGCACAAGGCATGAGCAGTTCTTC
CDR3 protein: CASSSGTSTRHEQFF
V gene: TRBV5-1
J gene: TRBJ2-1
D gene: TRBD2
CDR3 length: 15
clone size: few

CDR3 DNA: TGTGCCAGCAGCCCTGGGCCCAACTACGAGCAGTACTTC
CDR3 protein: CASSPGPNYEQYF
V gene: TRBV7-6
J gene: TRBJ2-7
D gene: .
CDR3 length: 13
clone size: medium-sized

CDR3 DNA: TGTGCCAGCAGTTTGGGCAGGGACAGCGAGCAGTACTTC
CDR3 protein: CASSLGRDSEQYF
V gene: TRBV12-3/TRBV12-4
J gene: TRBJ2-7
D gene: TRBD1
CDR3 length: 13
clone size: many

CDR3 DNA: TGTGCCACCAGTGATTTTGAGACAGATAATCAGCCCCAGCATTTT
CDR3 protein: CATSDFETDNQPQHF
V gene: TRBV24-1
J gene: TRBJ1-5
D gene: .
CDR3 length: 15
clone size: many

CDR3 DNA: TGCAGCGTAGGGACTAGCGGGATTCTGAGAGATACGCAGTATTTT
CDR3 protein: CSVGTSGILRDTQYF
V gene: TRBV29-1
J gene: TRBJ2-3
D gene: TRBD2
CDR3 length: 15
clone size: many

CDR3 DNA: TGTGCCAGCAGTTCTCTCTCTGGAAACACCATATATTTT
CDR3 protein: CASSSLSGNTIYF
V gene: TRBV6-5
J gene: TRBJ1-3
D gene: .
CDR3 length: 13
clone size: many

CDR3 DNA: TGCGCCAGCAGTGACAGGGGCGGTGGAAACACCATATATTTT
CDR3 protein: CASSDRGGGNTIYF
V gene: TRBV5-1
J gene: TRBJ1-3
D gene: TRBD1
CDR3 length: 14
clone size: many

CDR3 DNA: TGTGCCATCGCGTGGGGGGGCTCTGGGGCCAACGTCCTGACTTTC
CDR3 protein: CAIAWGGSGANVLTF
V gene: TRBV10-3
J gene: TRBJ2-6
D gene: TRBD2
CDR3 length: 15
clone size: many

CDR3 DNA: TGCGCCAGCAGCCCCGCTTTCGCGGGGGCCTACAATGAGCAGTTCTTC
CDR3 protein: CASSPAFAGAYNEQFF
V gene: TRBV5-1
J gene: TRBJ2-1
D gene: TRBD2
CDR3 length: 16
clone size: many

CDR3 DNA: TGCAGTGCTGGGGCTCTTATGAACACTGAAGCTTTCTTT
CDR3 protein: CSAGALMNTEAFF
V gene: TRBV20-1
J gene: TRBJ1-1
D gene: .
CDR3 length: 13
clone size: many

CDR3 DNA: TGTGCCAGTCACAGGGGGGGACTAGCGGGAAGCACAGATACGCAGTATTTT
CDR3 protein: CASHRGGLAGSTDTQYF
V gene: TRBV27
J gene: TRBJ2-3
D gene: TRBD2
CDR3 length: 17
clone size: many

CDR3 DNA: TGTGCCAGCAGTTTAAGAGCAGGGGGCGGCGAGAACACTGAAGCTTTCTTT
CDR3 protein: CASSLRAGGGENTEAFF
V gene: TRBV12-3/TRBV12-4
J gene: TRBJ1-1
D gene: TRBD1
CDR3 length: 17
clone size: many

CDR3 DNA: TGTGCCAGCAGCTATGGACAGGGCGGATCACCCCTCCACTTT
CDR3 protein: CASSYGQGGSPLHF
V gene: TRBV11-2
J gene: TRBJ1-6
D gene: TRBD1
CDR3 length: 14
clone size: many

CDR3 DNA: TGTGCCAGCAGCTTCGCCTGGGGCGATACGCAGTATTTT
CDR3 protein: CASSFAWGDTQYF
V gene: TRBV11-2
J gene: TRBJ2-3
D gene: .
CDR3 length: 13
clone size: many

CDR3 DNA: TGTGCCAGCAGCCCCCCCCAACGGCAGGGGACCCAGTACTTC
CDR3 protein: CASSPPQRQGTQYF
V gene: TRBV7-9
J gene: TRBJ2-5
D gene: .
CDR3 length: 14
clone size: .

CDR3 DNA: TGTGCCACCAGTGGTAGCGGGAGCTCAGATACGCAGTATTTT
CDR3 protein: CATSGSGSSDTQYF
V gene: TRBV24-1
J gene: TRBJ2-3
D gene: TRBD2
CDR3 length: 14
clone size: many

CDR3 DNA: TGCGACAGCAGCACCGGGGTCAATGAGCAGTTCTTC
CDR3 protein: CDSSTGVNEQFF
V gene: TRBV5-1
J gene: TRBJ2-1
D gene: .
CDR3 length: 12
clone size: .

CDR3 DNA: TGCAGCGTGACGAAATCCTACGAGCAGTACTTC
CDR3 protein: CSVTKSYEQYF
V gene: TRBV29-1
J gene: TRBJ2-7
D gene: .
CDR3 length: 11
clone size: many

CDR3 DNA: TGCGCCAGCAGCTTGAGCGGAGCCGGGACAGATACGCAGTATTTT
CDR3 protein: CASSLSGAGTDTQYF
V gene: TRBV5-1
J gene: TRBJ2-3
D gene: .
CDR3 length: 15
clone size: many

CDR3 DNA: TGTGCCAGCAGCTTGTCGGCAGCGAATCAGCCCCAGCATTTT
CDR3 protein: CASSLSAANQPQHF
V gene: TRBV5-5
J gene: TRBJ1-5
D gene: .
CDR3 length: 14
clone size: many

CDR3 DNA: TGCGCCAGCAGCCAAGATCCCACCGCTTGGAATGAGCAGTTCTTC
CDR3 protein: CASSQDPTAWNEQFF
V gene: TRBV4-1
J gene: TRBJ2-1
D gene: .
CDR3 length: 15
clone size: many

CDR3 DNA: TGCAGCGGGACTTCAGGGACGAACACCGGGGAGCTGTTTTTT
CDR3 protein: CSGTSGTNTGELFF
V gene: TRBV29-1
J gene: TRBJ2-2
D gene: .
CDR3 length: 14
clone size: .

CDR3 DNA: TGCGCCAGCAGCATGTCGACTAGCGGGGGGGCGGATTTCTACGAGCAGTACTTC
CDR3 protein: CASSMSTSGGADFYEQYF
V gene: TRBV5-1
J gene: TRBJ2-7
D gene: TRBD2
CDR3 length: 18
clone size: many

CDR3 DNA: TGTGCCAGCAGTTGGACTAGCGGGGGCTACAATGAGCAGTTCTTC
CDR3 protein: CASSWTSGGYNEQFF
V gene: TRBV6-2/TRBV6-3
J gene: TRBJ2-1
D gene: TRBD2
CDR3 length: 15
clone size: many

CDR3 DNA: TGCGCCAGCAGCCTAAAGGACGTCAGCTCCTACGAGCAGTACTTC
CDR3 protein: CASSLKDVSSYEQYF
V gene: TRBV4-1
J gene: TRBJ2-7
D gene: .
CDR3 length: 15
clone size: many

CDR3 DNA: TGCAGTGCTAGAGACCGCTACACCTTC
CDR3 protein: CSARDRYTF
V gene: TRBV20-1
J gene: TRBJ1-2
D gene: .
CDR3 length: 9
clone size: many

CDR3 DNA: TGCAGTGCTCCGGACCCGGCCGGGGGAGGCGAGCAGTACTTC
CDR3 protein: CSAPDPAGGGEQYF
V gene: TRBV20-1
J gene: TRBJ2-7
D gene: .
CDR3 length: 14
clone size: many